The rows below give T cell receptor beta chains drawn from one sample of a study of T cell repertoires in cytomegalovirus infection. TCRdb reprocessed the reads via MiXCR and lists one record per CDR3 protein. The sample yields 150,000 to 200,000 distinct CDR3 sequences, about an eighth seen once. Sequenced material: PBMCs. The origin of the receptors is a human donor in good health (CMV status not recorded). Some clones in this sample may be carry-over from other donors' samples. Both conserved end residues are part of each CDR3.

J | V | CDR3
TRBJ1-1 | TRBV7-3 | CASSLFEGWTEAFF
TRBJ1-6 | TRBV20-1 | CTTGKNSPLHF
TRBJ2-1 | TRBV5-1 | CASSFFSGIDEQFF
TRBJ2-1 | TRBV20-1 | CSARFRDRGLNEQFF
TRBJ2-7 | TRBV4-1 | CASSPTGRSYEQYF
TRBJ2-1 | TRBV7-2 | CASSPKHQGGRTIGNEQFF
TRBJ1-3 | TRBV10-3 | CAIGGQSSGNTIYF
TRBJ2-1 | TRBV28 | CASSSPGLGVDEQFF
TRBJ1-1 | TRBV27 | CASSILGVNTEAFF
TRBJ1-6 | TRBV13 | CASSPQGESYNSPLHF
TRBJ1-6 | TRBV4-2 | CASSQDQFQDNSPLHF
TRBJ1-2 | TRBV12-3/TRBV12-4 | CASSLRVGYGYTF
TRBJ1-1 | TRBV18 | CASSPLGQMNTEAFF
TRBJ2-7 | TRBV12-3/TRBV12-4 | CASSQDGREQYF
TRBJ2-2 | TRBV10-3 | CAISERGSPTGELFF
TRBJ2-1 | TRBV29-1 | CSVEDRAPGLAGAEQFF
TRBJ2-7 | TRBV5-6 | CASSFRTSGKYEQYF
TRBJ2-1 | TRBV20-1 | CSARDAWTSGQNEQFF
TRBJ1-2 | TRBV7-2 | CASSMRQGAGYTF
TRBJ1-1 | TRBV28 | CASSLGTEFEAFF
TRBJ2-4 | TRBV7-2 | CASRSAGPQNIQYF
TRBJ1-1 | TRBV25-1 | CASSGPGGGRRTEAFF
TRBJ1-5 | TRBV12-3/TRBV12-4 | CASSTRGQPQHF
TRBJ2-7 | TRBV6-2/TRBV6-3 | CASSLVAGGSSYEQYF
TRBJ1-2 | TRBV7-9 | CASSPLLAVLGGYTF
TRBJ2-7 | TRBV18 | CASSPGGGEQYF
TRBJ1-2 | TRBV7-9 | CATEALNYGYTF
TRBJ2-1 | TRBV7-9 | CASSLAGGQIYNEQFF
TRBJ2-1 | TRBV5-6 | CASSQLDLDDIYSEQFF
TRBJ2-7 | TRBV7-2 | CASSLRGGPTYEQYF
TRBJ2-1 | TRBV11-2 | CASSRTSAGGFYNEQFF
TRBJ2-1 | TRBV12-3/TRBV12-4 | CASSPGLFNEQFF
TRBJ2-2 | TRBV12-3/TRBV12-4 | CASSPRQGGTGELFF
TRBJ2-1 | TRBV7-3 | CASSYLANNEQFF
TRBJ2-1 | TRBV20-1 | CSARDNCCGTYNEQFF
TRBJ2-3 | TRBV6-1 | CASSPAGTTSTDTQYF